The 27 T cell receptor beta chains below come from one sample, sequenced in a study of T-cell reconstitution after alpha-beta-depleted transplantation in children. The authors prepared the TCRbeta library with unique molecular identifiers. A single record per CDR3 protein comes from TCRdb applying MiXCR to the PCR reads. The sample contains approximately 500,000 distinct CDR3 sequences, 25% to 30% of which appear only once. The specimen comprised PBMCs, sampled before TCRalphabeta/CD19-depleted stem cell transplant. The receptors derive from a boy under two years old with Wiskott-Aldrich syndrome, due to receive a stem cell transplant.

The CDR3 reads CASSIVPGLAGYSYNEQFF. The DNA of the CDR3 is TGTGCCAGCAGTATAGTCCCCGGACTAGCGGGGTACTCCTACAATGAGCAGTTCTTC. The gene calls are TRBV11-2 and TRBJ2-1; 12 bases map to TRBD2. There are 19 residues in the CDR3. Germline V gives CDR1 SGHAT, CDR2 FQNNGV. The V and J ends lost 6 bases and 0 bases, in that order; junction bases with no gene match: 12.

This chain joins TRBV12-3 or TRBV12-4 and TRBJ1-1; D not resolved. This CDR3 has 14 amino acids. V was trimmed by 3 bases and J by 2 bases, leaving 10 bases between them. The CDR3 is CASSLVPTNTEAFF. CDR3 DNA: TGTGCCAGCAGTTTGGTGCCAACAAACACTGAAGCTTTCTTT.

This clonotype was seen only a few times. The chain links TRBV12-3 or TRBV12-4 to TRBJ2-7; TRBD2 matches at 11 bases. There are 14 residues in the CDR3. V lost 6 bases and J lost 2; bases outside the gene matches: 3. CDR3 coding DNA: TGTGCCAGCAGCCAGACTAGCGGGGCCTACGAGCAGTACTTC. Translation: CASSQTSGAYEQYF.

The chain recombines TRBV15 with TRBJ1-6; D gene uncertain. Deletions cut 8 bases from V and 2 bases from J, with 10 bases between. In germline, CDR1 is LNHNV, CDR2 YYDKDF (reference sequence). The CDR3 runs to 14 residues. In DNA form, the CDR3 reads TGTGCCACCGGCACGGGCACCTATAATTCACCCCTCCACTTT. It translates to CATGTGTYNSPLHF.

This clonotype was observed a few times. V usage is TRBV5-1 and J usage is TRBJ2-7; TRBD1 is a possible D gene (6 bases). V was trimmed by 3 bases and J by 0 bases, leaving 13 bases between them. The germline V gene encodes CDR1 SGHRS and CDR2 YFSETQ. The CDR3 contains 15 residues. As DNA, the CDR3 is TGCGCCAGCAGCTGGGGGACGGACAGCTCCTACGAGCAGTACTTC. It yields the protein CASSWGTDSSYEQYF. The whole variable domain, remainder taken from reference TRBV5-1 and TRBJ2-7, is KAGVTQTPRYLIKTRGQQVTLSCSPISGHRSVSWYQQTPGQGLQFLFEYFSETQRNKGNFPGRFSGRQFSNSRSEMNVSTLELGDSALYLCASSWGTDSSYEQYFGPGTRLTVT.

The chain couples TRBV28 to TRBJ1-4; D may be TRBD1 (5 bases). Trimming took off 3 bases at V and 7 bases at J, with 12 bases between the two ends. The CDR3 is 14 residues long. Per the germline V gene, CDR1 is MDHEN and CDR2 is SYDVKM. The CDR3: CASSLSQGLEKLFF. The CDR3 DNA reads TGTGCCAGCAGTTTGTCGCAGGGACTTGAAAAACTGTTTTTT.

The V and J genes are TRBV20-1 and TRBJ1-1; no reliable D call. The CDR3 consists of 13 residues. The V gene's germline CDR1 is DFQATT and CDR2 SNEGSKA (reference sequence). V lost 6 bases and J lost 1, with 12 bases in between. CDR3 in amino acids: CSARHIQNTEAFF. CDR3 DNA: TGCAGTGCACGACACATCCAGAACACTGAAGCTTTCTTT.

The rearrangement joins TRBV20-1 to TRBJ2-3; TRBD2 matches 10 bases. This CDR3 contains 14 residues. The germline V gene encodes CDR1 DFQATT and CDR2 SNEGSKA (reference sequence). V lost 5 bases, J lost 3 bases, and 5 bases stayed unmatched. CDR3 sequence reads: CSASGTSVTDTQYF. CDR3 DNA sequence: TGCAGTGCTTCCGGGACTAGCGTTACAGATACGCAGTATTTT.

V and J are TRBV5-1 and TRBJ1-5; possible D gene TRBD1, 5 bases. The CDR3 contains 15 residues. Per germline, CDR1 SGHRS and CDR2 YFSETQ. Trimming left V 0 bases short and J 7 bases short, with 14 bases between. The CDR3 is CASSLGYGQGQPQHF. In nucleotides, the CDR3 is TGCGCCAGCAGCTTGGGATACGGCCAGGGACAGCCCCAGCATTTT.

The V gene is TRBV30, the J gene TRBJ1-2; 7 bases agree with TRBD1. The CDR3 runs 12 residues. Germline CDR1 and CDR2: GTSNPN and SVGIG (reference sequence). The V and J ends lost 2 bases and 6 bases, in that order; junction bases with no gene match: 3. This CDR3 reads CAWSPQGDGYTF. As DNA, the CDR3 is TGTGCCTGGAGTCCCCAGGGGGATGGCTACACCTTC. The full variable domain, with the rest looked up from reference TRBV30 and TRBJ1-2, is SQTIHQWPATLVQPVGSPLSLECTVEGTSNPNLYWYRQAAGRGLQLLFYSVGIGQISSEVPQNLSASRPQDRQFILSSKKLLLSDSGFYLCAWSPQGDGYTFGSGTRLTVV.

V usage is TRBV10-3 and J usage is TRBJ2-2; no definite D call. This CDR3 spans 14 amino acids. The germline V and J ends were trimmed by 3 bases and 3 bases, with 8 bases remaining between them. Per the germline V gene, CDR1 is ENHRY and CDR2 is SYGVKD. The CDR3 DNA follows: TGTGCCATCAGTGACGGTTGGGACACCGGGGAGCTGTTTTTT. Its protein product is CAISDGWDTGELFF.

In DNA, the CDR3 is TGTGCCAGTAGCGCCCAACAGGGCGGCTCCTACAATGAGCAGTTCTTC. This codes for CASSAQQGGSYNEQFF. The V call is TRBV19, the J call TRBJ2-1; possibly TRBD1 for D (6 bases). V dropped 6 bases and J dropped 0 bases, with 15 bases sitting between them. The CDR3 extends over 16 amino acids. Germline lookup yields CDR1 LNHDA and CDR2 SQIVND (reference sequence). The full variable domain, in which reference TRBV19 and TRBJ2-1 provide the parts outside the CDR3, is DGGITQSPKYLFRKEGQNVTLSCEQNLNHDAMYWYRQDPGQGLRLIYYSQIVNDFQKGDIAEGYSVSREKKESFPLTVTSAQKNPTAFYLCASSAQQGGSYNEQFFGPGTRLTVL.

The V gene is TRBV3-1, the J gene TRBJ2-2; D ambiguous. V lost 3 bases and J 6 bases, leaving 8 bases between the germline ends. Germline loops: CDR1 LGHDT, CDR2 YNNKEL (reference sequence). The CDR3 sequence is 13 residues long. The CDR3 DNA reads as TGTGCCAGCAGCCACCTAGGATCCGGGGAGCTGTTTTTT. Protein sequence: CASSHLGSGELFF.

The chain has TRBV20-1 and TRBJ2-7; D perhaps matches TRBD2 (5 bases). The V and J ends lost 2 bases and 3 bases respectively, with 8 bases between them. The CDR3 loop spans 12 amino acids. CDR1 is DFQATT, CDR2 SNEGSKA, per germline (reference sequence). The CDR3 reads CSARTRNYEQYF. For the CDR3, the DNA is TGCAGTGCTAGAACTAGGAACTACGAGCAGTACTTC.

This clonotype showed up just a few times. The chain is built from TRBV27 and TRBJ2-7; the match to TRBD2 covers 11 bases. Trimming took 2 bases from V and 3 from J; bases not matched to a gene: 6. The germline CDR1 and CDR2 sequences are MNHEY and SMNVEV (reference sequence). The CDR3 length is 16 residues. CDR3 in DNA: TGTGCCAGCAGTTTAACTAGACTAGCGGGAAGCTACGAGCAGTACTTC. It specifies CASSLTRLAGSYEQYF.

V gene TRBV5-1 combines with J gene TRBJ2-5, with a weak D call TRBD1 (5 bases). Trimming took off 0 bases at V and 4 bases at J, with 13 bases between the two ends. CDR3 length: 15 amino acids. In germline, CDR1 is SGHRS, CDR2 YFSETQ. The DNA for the CDR3 is TGCGCCAGCAGCTTGGTGTTCAGAAGGGGAGAGACCCAGTACTTC. It translates to CASSLVFRRGETQYF.

V is TRBV3-1 and J is TRBJ2-1; no clear D gene. Germline loops: CDR1 LGHDT, CDR2 YNNKEL (reference sequence). Trimming stripped 0 bases from V and 10 bases from J, with 10 bases between. The CDR3 totals 13 residues. The CDR3 region is CASSQEPVGEQFF. CDR3 bases: TGTGCCAGCAGCCAAGAGCCCGTGGGCGAGCAGTTCTTC.

The chain is built from TRBV4-1 and TRBJ1-2; the match to TRBD1 covers 9 bases. The CDR3 extends over 15 amino acids. V shed 4 bases, J shed 5 bases, and the junction held 8 bases outside the gene matches. Germline lookup yields CDR1 MGHRA and CDR2 YSYEKL. This chain's CDR3 is CASSRVTGTGYGYTF. CDR3 DNA: TGCGCCAGCAGCCGCGTTACCGGGACAGGGTATGGCTACACCTTC.

This chain joins TRBV30 and TRBJ2-7; the D gene is possibly TRBD2 (5 bases). The germline V and J ends were trimmed by 5 bases and 2 bases, with 10 bases remaining between them. The CDR3 is 12 amino acids. Germline V gene lookup returns CDR1 GTSNPN and CDR2 SVGIG (reference sequence). The CDR3 sequence: CAWSAGTYEQYF. The DNA of the CDR3 is TGTGCCTGGTCTGCCGGGACCTACGAGCAGTACTTC.

This clonotype was seen a handful of times. V usage is TRBV5-1 and J usage is TRBJ2-6, with no clear D. Germline V gene sequence: CDR1 SGHRS, CDR2 YFSETQ. Trimming took off 5 bases at V and 4 bases at J, with 13 bases between the two ends. The CDR3 has 15 residues. CDR3 sequence (DNA): TGCGCCAGCAGATCACATCGTTCCGGGGCCAACGTCCTGACTTTC. This sequence encodes CASRSHRSGANVLTF.

The table lists this clonotype with a count of one. This sequence joins TRBV5-1 and TRBJ2-7; 14 bases fit TRBD2. Germline values: CDR1 SGHRS, CDR2 YFSETQ. CDR3 length: 17 amino acids. After removal of 1 base from V and 7 bases from J, the junction contained 10 bases not matched to a gene. The CDR3 sequence: CASSLRLAGGGSGEQYF. In DNA, the CDR3 is TGCGCCAGCAGCTTGCGACTAGCGGGAGGGGGATCTGGAGAGCAGTACTTC.

This clonotype came up a few times. V and J are TRBV5-1 and TRBJ2-1; 11 bases are a match to TRBD2. The CDR3 runs to 16 residues. V gave up 0 bases and J gave up 4 bases; unmatched junction bases: 3. CDR1 SGHRS and CDR2 YFSETQ come from the germline V gene. The CDR3 sequence is CASSLATSGGYNEQFF. CDR3 DNA: TGCGCCAGCAGCTTGGCTACTAGCGGGGGATACAATGAGCAGTTCTTC.

This clonotype was counted only a few times. The chain is built from TRBV7-9 and TRBJ2-3; D not certain. Germline V gene data show CDR1 as SEHNR and CDR2 as FQNEAQ (reference sequence). The V and J ends lost 5 bases and 6 bases respectively, with 15 bases between them. The CDR3 has 14 residues. The CDR3 bases are TGTGCCAGCAGCCAAAAAAGAATAGGGGATACGCAGTATTTT. It is translated as CASSQKRIGDTQYF.

This clonotype appeared a few times. This chain links TRBV28 with TRBJ1-5, with a tentative D call TRBD1 (6 bases). This CDR3 spans 16 amino acids. In germline, CDR1 is MDHEN, CDR2 SYDVKM. Trimming shortened V by 4 bases and J by 4 bases, and 17 bases separated the two germline ends. CDR3 DNA sequence: TGTGCCAGCAGTTCCCAACAGGGCCTAGGGAATCAGCCCCAGCATTTT. Its protein is CASSSQQGLGNQPQHF.

The chain links TRBV20-1 to TRBJ2-5; no firm D call. Germline CDR1 and CDR2: DFQATT and SNEGSKA (reference sequence). Between the trimmed V and J ends, which lost 0 bases and 7 bases, there was a span of 12 bases. This CDR3 spans 13 amino acids. The CDR3, as DNA: TGCAGTGCTAGAGATATAGGAGTTGGGACCCAGTACTTC. Protein sequence: CSARDIGVGTQYF.

Details on this clonotype: Because the CDR3 is missing its conserved closing phenylalanine or tryptophan, this is likely a read error. The J gene is TRBJ2-1, the V gene TRBV5-1, with 7 bases that match TRBD2. The CDR3 consists of 15 residues. In germline, CDR1 is SGHRS, CDR2 YFSETQ. The junction had 11 bases not matched to a gene; V was cut back by 4 bases and J by 7 bases. The CDR3 reads CASSRVQTSMNEQFL. For the CDR3, the DNA is TGCGCCAGCAGCCGGGTTCAGACTAGCATGAATGAGCAGTTCTTG.

V and J are TRBV5-5 and TRBJ2-5, with D possibly matching TRBD2 (6 bases). This CDR3 has 15 residues. V shed 0 bases and J shed 1 base, with 10 bases lying between them. The germline V gene has CDR1 SGHKS and CDR2 YYEKEE (reference sequence). In DNA, the CDR3 is TGTGCCAGCAGCTTGGGTACGGGAGTCCAAGAGACCCAGTACTTC. Translated: CASSLGTGVQETQYF.